The clone carrying this T cell receptor (beta chain) was observed many times. Trimming cost V 4 bases and J 3 bases, with 15 bases left between them. CDR1 and CDR2 from the germline V gene are SGHDN and FVKESK. This CDR3 region has 15 residues. Amplified TCR beta CDR3 regions were obtained using RNA transcripts as template. HTBI primers served in a first-round RT-PCR, which a second-round multiplex PCR followed. TCRdb reanalysed the multiplex PCR reads using MiXCR and keeps one entry per CDR3 protein. The data hold hundreds of thousands of distinct CDR3 sequences, with roughly 41% observed a single time. This record belongs to a study of Graves' ophthalmopathy and Graves' hyperthyroidism.

This chain connects TRBV14 to TRBJ1-2; no clear D gene. Sample: peripheral blood. The sequence came from an adult man with Graves' ophthalmopathy. The CDR3 sequence: CASSLRQGSYYGYTF. Written as DNA, the CDR3 is TGTGCCAGCAGCCTCCGTCAAGGATCCTACTATGGCTACACCTTC.